Below, one TCR beta chain is given with its context. The data were taken from a study of Ad26.COV2.S vaccination and SARS-CoV-2 variants. Treatment described: some 20 received Ad26.COV2.S at low or high dose, single or two shots; 5 received placebo; per-sample allocation not given. It was on day 63 after the first vaccine or placebo injection that samples were taken. An adult donor aged 18-55 years was enrolled in Boston. Germline V gene sequence: CDR1 SGHDT, CDR2 YYEEEE. The germline V and J ends were trimmed by 4 bases and 8 bases, with 12 bases remaining between them. This CDR3 region has 12 residues. The data were produced by immunoSEQ multiplex PCR, yet TCRdb's version contains in-frame clones alone and is incomplete. The sample includes hundreds of thousands of clones, roughly nine tenths of them seen just once.

The chain is built from TRBV5-6 and TRBJ1-2, with D possibly matching TRBD1 (6 bases). The origin of this receptor is a person aged 18-60 years who received the Ad26.COV2.S COVID-19 vaccine or a placebo. Sequenced material: peripheral blood, taken in a trial of Ad26.COV2.S vaccine versus placebo. The CDR3 region is CASSTGRLGYTF. The CDR3 DNA reads TGTGCCAGCAGCACAGGGAGGTTAGGCTACACCTTC.